This T cell receptor (beta chain) was sequenced in a study of cytomegalovirus exposure and HLA in healthy donors listed by TCRdb under 2017. The study in broad terms: In an earlier analysis of some 610 of the donors, around 300 Gb of sequence data and 100 million or so unique TCR beta sequences from roughly 190 million T cells were reported. In the later analysis, no new phenotypic data were used to find candidate immune exposures; instead, reliance was placed on TCR beta sequences and their occurrence across donors. Among the roughly 400 genotyped donors, about 85% belonged to the genetic ancestry cluster associated with self-reported Caucasian donors. Typing coverage varied by locus: roughly 620-630 donors for A, B, C, DRB1 and DQB1; approximately 520 for DQA1; 600 to 610 for DPA1; roughly 450 for DPB1. The aim of the study was to test whether cataloging public T cell receptors could identify signatures of past pathogen exposure. All discovery cohort repertoires had been generated using a single sequencing platform. On average, around 200,000 unique TCR beta nucleotide sequences were sequenced per donor among several hundred genotyped donors of the cohort, with roughly 18% of those sequences being non-productive. High-throughput TCR immunosequencing, statistical association of individual TCRs with disease status, and machine learning were combined to predict cytomegalovirus infection status. An early release that covered about 600 HLA-typed donors contained approximately 300 gigabases of sequencing data and around 85 million unique TCR sequences. An earlier analysis of 587 of the donors used high-throughput TCR beta sequencing to judge whether each TCR beta V gene segment behaved as functional or pseudogenic. HLA typing included class I and class II loci at four-digit resolution. A separate validation cohort of 100 to 150 different subjects was used in addition to the roughly 720-subject first cohort. In a later analysis, previously published TCR beta repertoires from some 640 donors were re-analyzed and high-resolution HLA genotyping was added so that TCR occurrence patterns could be studied. Using immunosequencing, the study profiled T cell repertoires from 640 or so subjects and related those repertoires to cytomegalovirus serostatus. Donor age, sex, ethnicity and CMV serostatus were collected together with the repertoire data. Roughly five DR-DQ haplotypes were handled as single units for association and clustering because linkage in the cohort was strong. Genome-wide SNP genotypes for about 65% of the roughly 700 donors were used in a later genetic analysis, which treated that subset as a discovery cohort. The research as a whole found: A later analysis found that TCR association rates varied across HLA loci, with DRB1 alleles showing the most associated TCRs and HLA-C alleles the fewest. Because counts were too low, 15 to 20 rarely observed V segments, including chromosome 9 orphons, were excluded from the earlier analysis of 587 of the donors. An earlier analysis of approximately 500 of the donors showed that most TCR beta V segments appeared in productive rearrangements either about 87% or about 30% of the time, which broadly matched IMGT annotations. A later genetic analysis associated a missense DCLRE1C variant with V-gene and J-gene trimming of TCR beta chains, and an independent cohort replicated the association. Roughly uniform sequencing depth across donors was assumed in presence/absence analyses, although this assumption may not hold. In a later analysis, HLA-associated TCR beta chains showed more clonal expansion and lower generation probabilities than non-associated chains that were equally common. Compared with the approximately 720-donor mean, donors in an Asian-associated ancestry cluster had fewer N-insertions in productive TCRs, according to a later genetic analysis. When HLA alleles, especially DR and DQ, strongly co-occurred, attributing TCR associations to individual alleles was difficult. A later analysis reported that several top co-occurrence clusters appeared linked to parvovirus B19, influenza, CMV and Epstein-Barr virus. Across donors, most TCR sequences were observed very rarely, whereas some public TCRs were present in many individuals. According to a later analysis, most CMV-associated TCR beta chains appeared to be HLA-restricted, and the HLA associations seemed to be driven largely by CMV exposure. Linkage disequilibrium might explain the correlated functional status among segregating V segments, but an unknown experimental factor could not be ruled out. Because HLA typing was unavailable for some donors at each locus, only the typed subset was used in association tests. Because the 87-base-pair reads could not distinguish some IMGT-functional V segments, including TRBV6-2 and TRBV6-3, those segments were excluded. The cohort was sequenced for TCR beta chains only, and without alpha or paired-chain data the features that could be detected were limited. Three of the identified cytomegalovirus-associated TCR beta chains were confirmed in vitro to be specific for cytomegalovirus antigens. A further reported finding was that TCR beta sequences accurately predicted the HLA-A and HLA-B alleles for most subjects in the first cohort. CMV serostatus was the only immune exposure information available for the cohort. The study gave a list of under 200 TCR beta chains associated with cytomegalovirus. A cluster of highly shared sequence variants was judged likely to be a technical artifact of the sequencing pipeline. The authors suggested that the approach could potentially be generalized to other disease states and immunological phenotypes. In a later analysis, 16,951 TCR beta sequences were associated with specific HLA alleles at a false discovery rate of 0.05. The classifier was reported to diagnose cytomegalovirus status with high specificity and sensitivity in both the original and validation cohorts.

A note on this clone: No cognate antigen has been identified for it. Qualities for individual bases were not recorded, and no much larger clone is one base off.

The CDR3 runs 15 residues from the cysteine to the phenylalanine. The DNA shown is the 45-base CDR3, in frame from base 1. CDR1 and CDR2 (SGHRS, YFSETQ) derive from the germline V gene. V trim: 4 bases; J trim: 3 bases; unmatched bases: 7. Library prep was done by the immunoSEQ multiplex PCR assay. The multiplex PCR relied on a mix of 60 forward primers for TCR Vbeta segments and 13 reverse primers for TCR Jbeta segments. The CDR3 region of rearranged TCR beta genes was amplified from genomic DNA with a multiplex PCR assay. Amplified TCR beta libraries were sequenced as 87-base-pair reads on the Illumina HiSeq System. The authors processed their data as follows. Across the 640 or so repertoires, a later analysis counted 75 million to 90 million unique TCR beta chains, 9 million to 14 million of which were shared by at least two donors. Raw reads were error-corrected and collapsed into unique sequences with a nearest-neighbor algorithm that merged closely related sequences to remove PCR and sequencing errors. Alignment of CDR3 sequences to IMGT reference sequences was used to assign V, D and J gene segments. For a sequence to be retained, a match of at least six nucleotides was required to both a V gene segment and a J gene segment. A rearrangement was called productive if the CDR3 had no stop codons and remained in frame with V and J, and every other rearrangement was called non-productive. Following IMGT convention, CDR3 was defined as the stretch from the second conserved V-encoded cysteine up to the conserved J-encoded phenylalanine. Sequences without an unambiguous match to a single V gene segment were excluded from the earlier analysis of 500 to 700 of the donors. In an earlier analysis of approximately 550 of the donors, V segments were called functional above 56.7% productive rearrangements and were called segregating when the between-donor standard deviation exceeded 5%. A statistical classification framework was built to diagnose cytomegalovirus status from the catalog of TCR beta chain sequences. In a later analysis, TCR nucleotide sequences were compared against IMGT/GENE-DB human TR gene sequences so that V and J genes could be assigned. Using the TCRdist pipeline, a later analysis assigned CDR3 sequences along with most-parsimonious VDJ recombination scenarios. In a later analysis, each TCR beta chain was defined by its CDR3 amino acid sequence together with its V-gene family, and reads without a unique V-gene family were excluded. In a later analysis, 550 to 650 highly shared, low-generation-probability nucleotide sequences were removed to address suspected cross-contamination and a sequencing artifact. For each public chain, a later analysis derived a clonal expansion index from normalized ranks of inferred template counts within each repertoire. In a later analysis, generation probabilities were computed using a VDJ recombination model fitted to out-of-frame rearrangements, and the results were checked against IGoR. In a later analysis, hypergeometric tests were used to score TCR-TCR, TCR-HLA and TCR-CMV co-occurrence, with a repertoire-size bias correction applied to TCR pairs. False discovery rates were estimated in a later analysis by permuting HLA or CMV assignments 20 times. In a later analysis, co-occurring TCRs were grouped using DBSCAN, with TCRdist sequence similarity added in when clustering inside HLA-allele-positive subsets. Repertoires with fewer than 30,000 or more than 120,000 public chains were left out of co-occurrence clustering, as were five repertoires with anomalous nucleotide sharing. TCRdb limited this immuneACCESS table to in-frame rearrangements with V and J called. A share of clones is missing; checked studies link under half to unresolved V genes, and the rest is unexplained. V, J and clone size are those of that table, while D and trimming were read from the DNA. For this sample the table gives 110,000 or so clones, of which under 70% were detected only once. Jointly, the top ten make up about 8% of the sample.

The cohort comprised more than 550 healthy bone marrow donors. Cohort members were all nominally healthy when sampled, although unrecorded immune exposures were likely present. The donor tested CMV seropositive, placing the donor among the 250 to 350 seropositive members of the cohort. Each donor provided a peripheral blood sample, and peripheral blood mononuclear cells were used for TCR beta sequencing. Genomic DNA was extracted from the blood cell samples with the Qiagen DNeasy Blood Extraction Kit. The rearrangement combines TRBV5-1 with TRBJ2-1; 7 central nucleotides agree with TRBD1. This TCR was recovered from a man between 18 and 35 years old in good health and CMV-seropositive. The sequenced material came from PBMCs. The base sequence is TGCGCCAGCAGCCGGACAGGTGATGGCTACAATGAGCAGTTCTTC. Protein translation: CASSRTGDGYNEQFF.